The clone carrying this T cell receptor beta chain came up a few times. The antigen is not known. The sample originates from a study of radiation and T cells in renal cell carcinoma. Overall study context: Nephrectomy followed 15 Gy stereotactic body radiation by 4 weeks.

Trimming at V came to 4 bases and at J to 3 bases, leaving 7 bases not matched to a gene. This CDR3 contains 14 residues. Germline values: CDR1 SGHRS, CDR2 YFSETQ. Findings and limits, study-wide: Pretreatment tumor biopsies were lacking, so baseline clonotypes are unknown.

Time point here: blood 2 weeks post-SBRT. The treatment here: 15 Gy SBRT to primary tumor, nephrectomy 4 weeks later. Serial blood draws occurred at baseline and 2 and 4 weeks post-SBRT. Some clones are missing from TCRdb's copy, which holds only in-frame ones; the method was immunoSEQ multiplex PCR. The sample yields under 150,000 clones, 75% to 85% seen once. This rearrangement joins TRBV5-1 to TRBJ2-7; 7 nucleotides align to TRBD1. Material: blood, obtained from a patient whose treatment included radiotherapy and nephrectomy. This receptor was obtained from a woman in her sixties with renal cell carcinoma. CDR3 nucleotides: TGCGCCAGCAGCCCCCCGGACAGGCTCTACGAGCAGTACTTC. Its translation is CASSPPDRLYEQYF.